This entry describes one TCR beta chain. Trimming left V 2 bases short and J 0 bases short, with 6 bases between. The CDR3 has 14 residues. Germline V gene lookup returns CDR1 SGHRS and CDR2 YFSETQ. These data originate in a study of blood T cell repertoires in COVID-19. Looking at the study overall: Acute-phase and convalescent COVID-19 samples originated in the United States, Italy and Spain. Sources were T cells, B-cell-depleted T cells, or PBMCs; the material itself was cDNA or gDNA.

Those who participated ranged in age from 18 to 89 years and resided in roughly 26 US areas. Sequencing was performed with immunoSEQ multiplex PCR; in TCRdb, only in-frame clones are kept and a portion is missing. The repertoire has under 70,000 clones, 70% to 90% of them found once; the top ten carry 10%. The sequenced sample was PBMCs or T cells enriched from blood (not recorded which). The receptor was isolated from a woman aged 35 to 49 who had recovered from COVID-19. V and J are TRBV5-1 and TRBJ1-3, with a possible D match to TRBD1 (5 bases). The CDR3: CASSLQDSGNTIYF. The CDR3 DNA reads as TGCGCCAGCAGCTTACAGGACTCTGGAAACACCATATATTTT.